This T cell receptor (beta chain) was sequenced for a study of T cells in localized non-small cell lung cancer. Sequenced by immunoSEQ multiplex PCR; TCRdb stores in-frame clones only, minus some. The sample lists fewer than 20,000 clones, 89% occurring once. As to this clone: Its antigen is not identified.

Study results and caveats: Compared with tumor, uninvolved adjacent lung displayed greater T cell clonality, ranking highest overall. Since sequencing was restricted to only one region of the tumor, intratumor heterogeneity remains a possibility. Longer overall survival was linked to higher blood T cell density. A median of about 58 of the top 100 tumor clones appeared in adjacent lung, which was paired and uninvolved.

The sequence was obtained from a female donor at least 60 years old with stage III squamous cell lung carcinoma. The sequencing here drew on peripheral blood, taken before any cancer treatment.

The DNA of the CDR3 is TGTGCCAGCAGCGCGGCTAGCGGGATGCTTAGCACAGATACGCAGTATTTT. The encoded protein is CASSAASGMLSTDTQYF. The rearrangement links TRBV7-6 to TRBJ2-3; the match to TRBD2 covers 9 bases. CDR3 length equals 17 residues. With 5 bases clipped from V and 0 bases from J, the junction kept 9 bases outside the gene matches. Germline loops: CDR1 SGHVS, CDR2 FNYEAQ.